At least ten counts were recorded for the clone carrying this T cell receptor beta chain. Its antigen is not identified. Only newly diagnosed hyperthyroidism patients aged 18 to 65, with under 2 months' duration, were enrolled. Other autoimmune diseases, uncontrolled infections, pregnancy or lactation ruled patients out of participation. For repertoire sequencing, the TCR beta CDR3 regions were amplified from RNA transcripts. A first-round RT-PCR used HTBI primers, followed by a second-round multiplex PCR. A single record per CDR3 protein comes from TCRdb applying MiXCR to the multiplex PCR reads. The table records around 520,000 distinct CDR3 sequences, roughly 40% of them present only once. After removal of 3 bases from V and 4 bases from J, the junction contained 10 bases not matched to a gene. Looked up from germline, CDR1 is SNHLY and CDR2 is FYNNEI. This CDR3 has 16 amino acids. The data are from a study of Graves' ophthalmopathy and Graves' hyperthyroidism. Overall study: The term stable hyperthyroidism indicated an absence of ophthalmopathy within 18 months of follow-up.

Study-wide findings and caveats: A model built from 13 signatures distinguished ophthalmopathy from stable hyperthyroidism with about 86% sensitivity and about 77% specificity.

V usage is TRBV2 and J usage is TRBJ2-5; 8 nucleotides line up with TRBD2. What was sequenced was peripheral blood or thyroid tissue (not recorded which). The TCR comes from an adult man with Graves' hyperthyroidism. The chain's CDR3 is CASSDVRGGLGETQYF. The CDR3 bases are TGTGCCAGCAGTGATGTCCGGGGGGGCCTCGGAGAGACCCAGTACTTC.